This is a list of T cell receptor beta chains from one sample in a study of spatial heterogeneity in lung cancer. One entry per CDR3 protein results from TCRdb running MiXCR on the 5' RACE reads. Among 35,000 to 55,000 distinct CDR3 sequences listed, 10% to 15% were seen once. The sample consisted of PBMCs, taken at follow-up. Source of these receptors: a male donor with early-stage non-small cell lung cancer. CDR3s include the opening cysteine and the closing phenylalanine or tryptophan. The order of the fields is CDR3 length, clone size, D gene, J gene, V gene, CDR3 DNA, CDR3 protein. A D gene is named only where the DNA matches it firmly. Some rows mark clone size as missing; the rest say once, few, many or name a class of expanded clone.

len: 14
abundance: many
d_gene: TRBD1
j_gene: TRBJ1-6
v_gene: TRBV7-9
CDR3nt: TGTGCCAGCAGCATACAGGGGGGTAATTCACCCCTCCACTTT
CDR3aa: CASSIQGGNSPLHF

len: 15
abundance: many
d_gene: -
j_gene: TRBJ2-5
v_gene: TRBV7-2
CDR3nt: TGTGCCAGCAGCTTCGGTTCTACAGGACAAGAGACCCAGTACTTC
CDR3aa: CASSFGSTGQETQYF

len: 15
abundance: few
d_gene: -
j_gene: TRBJ1-2
v_gene: TRBV7-2
CDR3nt: TGTGCCAGCAGCGTCTGGGGGGTCCTTAACTATGGCTACACCTTC
CDR3aa: CASSVWGVLNYGYTF

len: 14
abundance: -
d_gene: -
j_gene: TRBJ1-5
v_gene: TRBV27
CDR3nt: TGTGCCAGCAGGTTGGCGGGGGCGGGGCAGCCCCAGCATTTT
CDR3aa: CASRLAGAGQPQHF

len: 15
abundance: few
d_gene: -
j_gene: TRBJ2-3
v_gene: TRBV9
CDR3nt: TGTGCCAGCAGCATCAGTAGCCTCTATGAGGATACGCAGTATTTT
CDR3aa: CASSISSLYEDTQYF

len: 12
abundance: -
d_gene: -
j_gene: TRBJ1-4
v_gene: TRBV29-1
CDR3nt: TGCAGCGTTGATGGGGCAGGGGAAAAACTGTTTTTT
CDR3aa: CSVDGAGEKLFF

len: 15
abundance: -
d_gene: -
j_gene: TRBJ2-5
v_gene: TRBV18
CDR3nt: TGTGCCAGCTCACCCCCAAGCGGTACCCAAGAGACCCAGTACTTC
CDR3aa: CASSPPSGTQETQYF

len: 15
abundance: few
d_gene: -
j_gene: TRBJ2-2
v_gene: TRBV11-1
CDR3nt: TGTGCCAGCAGCCTCGGGGTTGTATACACCGGGGAGCTGTTTTTT
CDR3aa: CASSLGVVYTGELFF

len: 13
abundance: many
d_gene: -
j_gene: TRBJ1-1
v_gene: TRBV12-3/TRBV12-4
CDR3nt: TGTGCCAGCAGTCGTTACACGAACACTGAAGCTTTCTTT
CDR3aa: CASSRYTNTEAFF

len: 13
abundance: few
d_gene: -
j_gene: TRBJ2-2
v_gene: TRBV5-1
CDR3nt: TGCGCCAGCAGTGACTCAGACACCGGGGAGCTGTTTTTT
CDR3aa: CASSDSDTGELFF

len: 14
abundance: -
d_gene: -
j_gene: TRBJ2-7
v_gene: TRBV7-6
CDR3nt: TGTGCCAGCAGCTTAGAAGGCGGCCCCTACGAGCAGTACTTC
CDR3aa: CASSLEGGPYEQYF

len: 17
abundance: -
d_gene: -
j_gene: TRBJ2-7
v_gene: TRBV5-4
CDR3nt: TGTGTCAGCAGCTCCACCGGGGCGGGACAACCCCCCTACGAGCAGTACTTC
CDR3aa: CVSSSTGAGQPPYEQYF

len: 17
abundance: many
d_gene: TRBD2
j_gene: TRBJ2-1
v_gene: TRBV20-1
CDR3nt: TGCAGTTCAGGAACCCGGGGACTAGCGGGCATCTACAATGAGCAGTTCTTC
CDR3aa: CSSGTRGLAGIYNEQFF

len: 13
abundance: -
d_gene: -
j_gene: TRBJ2-5
v_gene: TRBV20-1
CDR3nt: TGCAGTGCTTCTGACAGATCCCAAGAGACCCAGTACTTC
CDR3aa: CSASDRSQETQYF

len: 12
abundance: many
d_gene: -
j_gene: TRBJ2-2
v_gene: TRBV29-1
CDR3nt: TGCAGCGTCGCAGGGGCCACCGGGGAGCTGTTTTTT
CDR3aa: CSVAGATGELFF

len: 14
abundance: many
d_gene: -
j_gene: TRBJ1-2
v_gene: TRBV7-9
CDR3nt: TGTGCCAGCAGCTTGAGCAGGGATAGTAGCGGCTACACCTTC
CDR3aa: CASSLSRDSSGYTF

len: 11
abundance: many
d_gene: -
j_gene: TRBJ2-3
v_gene: TRBV29-1
CDR3nt: TGCAGCGCAGCCTTAGGAGATACGCAGTATTTT
CDR3aa: CSAALGDTQYF

len: 14
abundance: -
d_gene: -
j_gene: TRBJ1-2
v_gene: TRBV6-6
CDR3nt: TGTGCCAGCAGCGATATGGCGGGAAGCCGGGGCTACACCTTC
CDR3aa: CASSDMAGSRGYTF

len: 15
abundance: many
d_gene: -
j_gene: TRBJ1-3
v_gene: TRBV5-1
CDR3nt: TGCGCCAGCAGCTTGACTGCCAACTCTGGAAACACCATATATTTT
CDR3aa: CASSLTANSGNTIYF

len: 13
abundance: -
d_gene: -
j_gene: TRBJ2-1
v_gene: TRBV5-1
CDR3nt: TGCGCCAGCAGTGGGCTGTCGGGATATGAGCAGTTCTTC
CDR3aa: CASSGLSGYEQFF

len: 11
abundance: many
d_gene: -
j_gene: TRBJ2-5
v_gene: TRBV7-3
CDR3nt: TGTGCCAGCAGCTTAACAGAGACCCAGTACTTC
CDR3aa: CASSLTETQYF

len: 16
abundance: -
d_gene: -
j_gene: TRBJ1-3
v_gene: TRBV9
CDR3nt: TGTGCCAGCAGCGCCGGGCAGGGGTTCTCTGGAAACACCATATATTTT
CDR3aa: CASSAGQGFSGNTIYF

len: 13
abundance: many
d_gene: -
j_gene: TRBJ2-1
v_gene: TRBV2
CDR3nt: TGTGCTTACAGCAACCTCTCCTACAATGAGCAGTTCTTC
CDR3aa: CAYSNLSYNEQFF

len: 17
abundance: few
d_gene: TRBD2
j_gene: TRBJ2-5
v_gene: TRBV19
CDR3nt: TGTGCCAGTAGTAAAGGCGGGGGGATCCCTTTTGGAGAGACCCAGTACTTC
CDR3aa: CASSKGGGIPFGETQYF

len: 16
abundance: many
d_gene: TRBD1
j_gene: TRBJ1-2
v_gene: TRBV19
CDR3nt: TGTGCCAGTACAGTAACCCAAGCGGGACAGGACTATGGCTACACCTTC
CDR3aa: CASTVTQAGQDYGYTF

len: 16
abundance: few
d_gene: TRBD1
j_gene: TRBJ2-2
v_gene: TRBV18
CDR3nt: TGTGCCAGCTCACCAAGGACAGGCTTTAACACCGGGGAGCTGTTTTTT
CDR3aa: CASSPRTGFNTGELFF

len: 15
abundance: many
d_gene: TRBD1
j_gene: TRBJ1-2
v_gene: TRBV2
CDR3nt: TGTGCCAGCAGACCTACAGGGGGAAGTCTATATGGCTACACCTTC
CDR3aa: CASRPTGGSLYGYTF

len: 14
abundance: few
d_gene: TRBD1
j_gene: TRBJ1-4
v_gene: TRBV12-3/TRBV12-4
CDR3nt: TGTGCCAGCAGCCTCGGACAGGGGGATGAAAAACTGTTTTTT
CDR3aa: CASSLGQGDEKLFF

len: 14
abundance: few
d_gene: -
j_gene: TRBJ1-1
v_gene: TRBV7-2
CDR3nt: TGTGCCAGCAGCCCGGACAGTTTGAACACTGAAGCTTTCTTT
CDR3aa: CASSPDSLNTEAFF

len: 15
abundance: many
d_gene: TRBD2
j_gene: TRBJ2-5
v_gene: TRBV12-3/TRBV12-4
CDR3nt: TGTGCCAGCAGCAATCTAGCGGGGGGCGAAGAGACCCAGTACTTC
CDR3aa: CASSNLAGGEETQYF

len: 11
abundance: many
d_gene: -
j_gene: TRBJ1-2
v_gene: TRBV5-5
CDR3nt: TGTGCCAGCACGGCTGACTATGGCTACACCTTC
CDR3aa: CASTADYGYTF

len: 19
abundance: many
d_gene: TRBD1
j_gene: TRBJ2-3
v_gene: TRBV14
CDR3nt: TGTGCCAGCAGCCAAGGATTCGAGCGGTTGACAGGGACAGCAGATACGCAGTATTTT
CDR3aa: CASSQGFERLTGTADTQYF

len: 17
abundance: many
d_gene: -
j_gene: TRBJ1-5
v_gene: TRBV6-2/TRBV6-3
CDR3nt: TGTGCCAGCAGTTCCACGTCAGTCGTCGGGGTACTTCAGCCCCAGCATTTT
CDR3aa: CASSSTSVVGVLQPQHF

len: 14
abundance: -
d_gene: -
j_gene: TRBJ1-5
v_gene: TRBV7-9
CDR3nt: TGTGCCAGCAGCCCCCTCAACCCAAATCAGCCCCAGCATTTT
CDR3aa: CASSPLNPNQPQHF

len: 14
abundance: few
d_gene: TRBD2
j_gene: TRBJ2-3
v_gene: TRBV10-3
CDR3nt: TGTGCCATCAGCGGGACTAGCGGCACAGATACGCAGTATTTT
CDR3aa: CAISGTSGTDTQYF

len: 17
abundance: few
d_gene: -
j_gene: TRBJ1-5
v_gene: TRBV23-1
CDR3nt: TGCGCCAGCAGTCGCCTGAGGTGGGGCCAGGGAAATCAGCCCCAGCATTTT
CDR3aa: CASSRLRWGQGNQPQHF

len: 14
abundance: many
d_gene: TRBD1
j_gene: TRBJ2-7
v_gene: TRBV5-4
CDR3nt: TGTGCCAGCAGCATCCGGGACAGGGGAGGCGAGCAGTACTTC
CDR3aa: CASSIRDRGGEQYF

len: 14
abundance: -
d_gene: -
j_gene: TRBJ1-5
v_gene: TRBV6-2/TRBV6-3
CDR3nt: TGTGCCAGCAGTTATTTGGACGGCAATCAGCCCCAGCATTTT
CDR3aa: CASSYLDGNQPQHF

len: 13
abundance: many
d_gene: -
j_gene: TRBJ1-2
v_gene: TRBV15
CDR3nt: TGTGCCACCAGCAGAGGTCAGTTGGATGGCTACACCTTC
CDR3aa: CATSRGQLDGYTF

len: 14
abundance: many
d_gene: TRBD2
j_gene: TRBJ2-1
v_gene: TRBV7-9
CDR3nt: TGTGCCAGCAGCACGGGACTAGCGGGCGATGAGCAGTTCTTC
CDR3aa: CASSTGLAGDEQFF

len: 15
abundance: few
d_gene: TRBD1
j_gene: TRBJ2-4
v_gene: TRBV9
CDR3nt: TGTGCCAGCAGTCCAGGGGGTAGAGCCAAAAACATTCAGTACTTC
CDR3aa: CASSPGGRAKNIQYF

len: 13
abundance: -
d_gene: -
j_gene: TRBJ1-2
v_gene: TRBV5-6
CDR3nt: TGTGCCAGCAGCCCCTGGGGAGTCTATGGCTACACCTTC
CDR3aa: CASSPWGVYGYTF

len: 14
abundance: many
d_gene: -
j_gene: TRBJ1-1
v_gene: TRBV27
CDR3nt: TGTGCCAGCAGTTTACGTCTGGGGGGCACTGAAGCTTTCTTT
CDR3aa: CASSLRLGGTEAFF

len: 15
abundance: -
d_gene: -
j_gene: TRBJ2-7
v_gene: TRBV6-2/TRBV6-3
CDR3nt: TGTGCCAGCAGTTACCTGGACCTTCAATCCTACGAGCAGTACTTC
CDR3aa: CASSYLDLQSYEQYF

len: 14
abundance: -
d_gene: -
j_gene: TRBJ2-5
v_gene: TRBV3-1
CDR3nt: TGTGCCAGCAGCCCGATGGTGGGCCAAGAGACCCAGTACTTC
CDR3aa: CASSPMVGQETQYF

len: 16
abundance: many
d_gene: TRBD1
j_gene: TRBJ1-1
v_gene: TRBV18
CDR3nt: TGTGCCAGCTCAGCCGGGACAGCCGACATGAACACTGAAGCTTTCTTT
CDR3aa: CASSAGTADMNTEAFF

len: 13
abundance: many
d_gene: -
j_gene: TRBJ1-6
v_gene: TRBV6-2/TRBV6-3
CDR3nt: TGTGCCAGCAGTCGGGGTGAGGGCTCACCCCTCCACTTT
CDR3aa: CASSRGEGSPLHF

len: 14
abundance: many
d_gene: TRBD2
j_gene: TRBJ2-7
v_gene: TRBV7-3
CDR3nt: TGTGCCAGCAGCTCTCCGGGACTAGGAAACGAGCAGTACTTC
CDR3aa: CASSSPGLGNEQYF

len: 13
abundance: -
d_gene: -
j_gene: TRBJ2-7
v_gene: TRBV28
CDR3nt: TGTGCCAGCACCCCCTGGGACTCCTACGAGCAGTACTTC
CDR3aa: CASTPWDSYEQYF

len: 14
abundance: -
d_gene: TRBD2
j_gene: TRBJ2-7
v_gene: TRBV7-2
CDR3nt: TGTGCCAGCAGCTTCACTAGCGGGACAGAAGAGCAGTACTTC
CDR3aa: CASSFTSGTEEQYF